Reported below is one TCR beta chain. Trimming pared 5 bases from V and 14 bases from J, leaving 16 bases between. This CDR3 is 12 amino acids long. The V gene's germline CDR1 is LNHDA and CDR2 SQIVND (reference sequence). Patients who underwent sequencing had shown CD8+CD57+ cell expansion by flow cytometry. The sample originates from a study of CD8+CD57+ T cells in acquired aplastic anemia. For CDR3 and TCR beta VDJ profiling, genomic DNA was the template used. A single record per CDR3 protein comes from TCRdb applying MiXCR to the reads. The data contain 150,000 to 200,000 distinct CDR3 sequences, around half of them singletons.

This sequence originates from a human donor with aplastic anemia. V usage is TRBV19 and J usage is TRBJ1-5, with a weak D call TRBD1 (6 bases). Sequencing input: sorted CD4+, CD8+, or CD8+CD57+ T cells (not recorded which) from PBMCs. CDR3 amino acids: CASSPEPGHEHF. The DNA for the CDR3 is TGTGCCAGTAGTCCGGAACCGGGACATGAGCATTTT.